This passage covers 5 T cell receptor beta chains from one sample sequenced in a study of T cell responses to AZD1222 COVID-19 vaccine. Sequencing was performed with immunoSEQ multiplex PCR; in TCRdb, only in-frame clones are kept and a portion is missing. This sample has more than 70,000 clones; 90% occur once, and the top ten carry 3.5% to 5%. The starting material was peripheral blood, obtained on day 0 of AZD1222 vaccination. These receptors all come from an adult in good health.

The chain uses TRBV28 and TRBJ1-2; TRBD1 might be the D (6 bases). The CDR3 has 14 amino acids. CDR1 and CDR2 from the germline V gene are MDHEN and SYDVKM. Trimming shortened V by 3 bases and J by 2 bases, and 10 bases separated the two germline ends. The CDR3 is CASSFPQGNYGYTF. In DNA, the CDR3 is TGTGCCAGCAGTTTCCCGCAGGGGAACTATGGCTACACCTTC.

J is TRBJ1-2 and V is TRBV29-1; 8 bases match TRBD1. Unmatched junction bases numbered 7, after V lost 7 bases and J lost 0 bases. The germline V gene has CDR1 SQVTM and CDR2 ANQGSEA. The CDR3 length is 14 residues. The CDR3 DNA follows: TGCAGCGCAGTGGACAGGGAAGCTAACTATGGCTACACCTTC. This codes for CSAVDREANYGYTF.

This rearrangement joins TRBV4-2 to TRBJ2-1; TRBD2 matches at 16 bases. The V gene end was trimmed by 3 bases and the J gene end by 6 bases; junction bases not matched to a gene: 8. Germline V gene data show CDR1 as LGHNA and CDR2 as YNFKEQ. The CDR3 covers 18 residues. The CDR3 is CASSQGLAGGPIGNEQFF. The CDR3 nucleotides are TGTGCCAGCAGCCAGGGACTAGCGGGAGGGCCAATAGGCAATGAGCAGTTCTTC.

Worth noting for this clone: The same CDR3 arises from other DNA sequences in this sample as well. J is TRBJ1-3 and V is TRBV5-1, with 8 bases fitting TRBD1. The CDR3 totals 15 residues. V trimming: 2 bases; J trimming: 1 base; junction bases outside the gene matches: 2. Germline V gene sequence: CDR1 SGHRS, CDR2 YFSETQ. The chain's CDR3 is CASSLTGGSGNTIYF. CDR3 DNA: TGCGCCAGCAGCTTAACAGGGGGTTCTGGAAACACCATATATTTT.

This rearrangement joins TRBV7-4 to TRBJ2-2; TRBD1 might be the D (5 bases). Germline CDR1 is SGHVT and CDR2 is SQSDAQ. The V gene lost 5 bases and the J gene lost 0 bases, with 13 bases spanning the gap. CDR3 length: 16 residues. CDR3 residues: CASSPTTVTNTGELFF. CDR3 nucleotides: TGTGCCAGCAGCCCCACGACAGTCACGAACACCGGGGAGCTGTTTTTT. The whole variable domain, remainder taken from reference TRBV7-4 and TRBJ2-2, is GAGVSQSPRYKVAKRGRDVALRCDSISGHVTLYWYRQTLGQGSEVLTYSQSDAQRDKSGRPSGRFSAERPERSVSTLKIQRTEQGDSAVYLCASSPTTVTNTGELFFGEGSRLTVL.